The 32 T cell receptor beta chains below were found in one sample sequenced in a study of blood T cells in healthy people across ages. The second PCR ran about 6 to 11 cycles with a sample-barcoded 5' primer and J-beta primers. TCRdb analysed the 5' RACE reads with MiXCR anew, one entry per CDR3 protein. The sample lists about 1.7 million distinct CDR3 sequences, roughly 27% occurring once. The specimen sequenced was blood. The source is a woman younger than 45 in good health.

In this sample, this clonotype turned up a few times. In DNA, the CDR3 is TGTGCCGGAAAGGGACAGAGCACAGATACGCAGTATTTT. Its protein is CAGKGQSTDTQYF. V usage is TRBV6-2 or TRBV6-3 and J usage is TRBJ2-3, with 7 nucleotides matching TRBD1. Germline CDR1 is MNHEY and CDR2 is SVGEGT. With V trimmed by 11 bases and J by 0 bases, 5 bases remained unmatched. The CDR3 extends over 13 amino acids.

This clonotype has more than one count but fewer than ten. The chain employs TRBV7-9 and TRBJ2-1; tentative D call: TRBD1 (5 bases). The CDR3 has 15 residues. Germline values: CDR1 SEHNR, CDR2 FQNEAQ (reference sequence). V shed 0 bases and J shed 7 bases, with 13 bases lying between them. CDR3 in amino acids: CASSLATGRWNEQFF. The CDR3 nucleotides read TGTGCCAGCAGCTTAGCCACAGGCAGGTGGAATGAGCAGTTCTTC.

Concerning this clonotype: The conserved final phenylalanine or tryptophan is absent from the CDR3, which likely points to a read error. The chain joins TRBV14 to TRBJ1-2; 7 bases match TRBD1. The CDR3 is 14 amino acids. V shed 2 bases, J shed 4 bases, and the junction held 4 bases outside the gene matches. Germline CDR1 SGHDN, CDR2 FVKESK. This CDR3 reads CASSQYRGSYGYTV. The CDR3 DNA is TGTGCCAGCAGCCAATACAGGGGTAGCTATGGCTACACCGTC.

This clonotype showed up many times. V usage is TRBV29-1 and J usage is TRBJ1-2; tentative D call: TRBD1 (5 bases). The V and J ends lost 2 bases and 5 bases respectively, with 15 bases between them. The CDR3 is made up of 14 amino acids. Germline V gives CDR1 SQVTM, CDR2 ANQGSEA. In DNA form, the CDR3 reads TGCAGCGTTGAAAGGTCTCCAGGGAGGTATGGCTACACCTTC. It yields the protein CSVERSPGRYGYTF.

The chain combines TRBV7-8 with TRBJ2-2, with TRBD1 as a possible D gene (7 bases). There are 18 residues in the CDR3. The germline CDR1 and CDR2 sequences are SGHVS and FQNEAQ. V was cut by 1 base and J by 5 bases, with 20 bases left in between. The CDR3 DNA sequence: TGTGCCAGCAGCTTAGGAGGAGGGGGCAGGGACCTTACCGGGGAGCTGTTTTTT. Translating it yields CASSLGGGGRDLTGELFF.

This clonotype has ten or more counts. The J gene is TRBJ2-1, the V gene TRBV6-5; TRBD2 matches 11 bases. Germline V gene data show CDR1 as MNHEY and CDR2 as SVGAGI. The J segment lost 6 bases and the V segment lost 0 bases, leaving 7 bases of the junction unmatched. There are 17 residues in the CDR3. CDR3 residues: CASSYSMVAGGTNEQFF. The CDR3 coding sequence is TGTGCCAGCAGTTACTCGATGGTAGCGGGAGGGACCAATGAGCAGTTCTTC.

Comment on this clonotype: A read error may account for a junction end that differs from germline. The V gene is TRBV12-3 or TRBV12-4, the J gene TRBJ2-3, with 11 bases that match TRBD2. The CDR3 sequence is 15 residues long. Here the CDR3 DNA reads TGTGCCAGCAGGACTAGCGGGATCAGAGCAGATACGGAGTATTTT. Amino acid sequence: CASRTSGIRADTEYF.

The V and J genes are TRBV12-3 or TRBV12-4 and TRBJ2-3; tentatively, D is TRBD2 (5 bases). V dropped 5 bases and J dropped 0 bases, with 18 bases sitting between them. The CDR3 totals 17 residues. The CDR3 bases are TGTGCCAGCAGTCCCCTAACATTACTAGGGAGCACAGATACGCAGTATTTT. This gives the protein CASSPLTLLGSTDTQYF.

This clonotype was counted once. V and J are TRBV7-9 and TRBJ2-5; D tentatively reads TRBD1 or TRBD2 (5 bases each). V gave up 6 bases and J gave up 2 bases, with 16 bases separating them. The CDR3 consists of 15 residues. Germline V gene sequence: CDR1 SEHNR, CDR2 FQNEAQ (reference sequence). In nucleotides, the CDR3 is TGTGCCAGCAGAGATACCGGGACCCAACAAGAGACCCAGTACTTC. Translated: CASRDTGTQQETQYF. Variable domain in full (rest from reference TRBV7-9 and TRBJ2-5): DTGVSQNPRHKITKRGQNVTFRCDPISEHNRLYWYRQTLGQGPEFLTYFQNEAQLEKSRLLSDRFSAERPKGSFSTLEIQRTEQGDSAMYLCASRDTGTQQETQYFGPGTRLLVL.

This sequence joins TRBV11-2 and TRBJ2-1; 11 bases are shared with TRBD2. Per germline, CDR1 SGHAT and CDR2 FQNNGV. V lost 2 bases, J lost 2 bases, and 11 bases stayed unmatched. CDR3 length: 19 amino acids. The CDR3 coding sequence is TGTGCCAGCAGCTTAAAACTAGCGGGAGAAAAAAGTCCCTACAATGAGCAGTTCTTC. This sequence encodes CASSLKLAGEKSPYNEQFF.

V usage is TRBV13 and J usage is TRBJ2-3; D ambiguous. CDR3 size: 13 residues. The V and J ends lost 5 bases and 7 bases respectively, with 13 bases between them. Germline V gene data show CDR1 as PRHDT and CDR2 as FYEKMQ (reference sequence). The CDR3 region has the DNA TGTGCCAGCAGCGCCCGACTGGACCATACGCAGTATTTT. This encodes CASSARLDHTQYF.

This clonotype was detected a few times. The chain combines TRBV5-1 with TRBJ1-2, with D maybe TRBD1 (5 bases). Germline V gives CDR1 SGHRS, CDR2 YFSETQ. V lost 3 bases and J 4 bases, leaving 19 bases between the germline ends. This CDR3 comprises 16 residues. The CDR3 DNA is TGCGCCAGCAGCTCAAGCCAGTCAGGGCCCGGCTATGGCTACACCTTC. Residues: CASSSSQSGPGYGYTF.

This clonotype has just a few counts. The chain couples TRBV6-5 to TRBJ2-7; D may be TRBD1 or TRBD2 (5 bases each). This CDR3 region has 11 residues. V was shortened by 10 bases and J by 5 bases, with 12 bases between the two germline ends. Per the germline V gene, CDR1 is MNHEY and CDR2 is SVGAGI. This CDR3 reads CATGRGDEQYF. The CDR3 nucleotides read TGTGCCACCGGACGAGGGGACGAGCAGTACTTC.

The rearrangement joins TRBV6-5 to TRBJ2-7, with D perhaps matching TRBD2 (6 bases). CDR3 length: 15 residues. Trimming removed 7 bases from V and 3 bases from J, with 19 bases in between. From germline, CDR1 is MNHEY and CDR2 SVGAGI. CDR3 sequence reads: CASKLEGRDSYEQYF. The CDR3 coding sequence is TGTGCCAGCAAACTGGAGGGCAGAGATAGCTACGAGCAGTACTTC.

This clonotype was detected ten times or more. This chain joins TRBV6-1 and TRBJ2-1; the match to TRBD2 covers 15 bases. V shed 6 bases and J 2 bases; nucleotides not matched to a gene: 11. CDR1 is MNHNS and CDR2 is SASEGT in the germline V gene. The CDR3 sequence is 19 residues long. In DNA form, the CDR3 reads TGTGCCAGCAGGGGGACTAGCGGGGGGCTCATTTCGACCTACAATGAGCAGTTCTTC. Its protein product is CASRGTSGGLISTYNEQFF.

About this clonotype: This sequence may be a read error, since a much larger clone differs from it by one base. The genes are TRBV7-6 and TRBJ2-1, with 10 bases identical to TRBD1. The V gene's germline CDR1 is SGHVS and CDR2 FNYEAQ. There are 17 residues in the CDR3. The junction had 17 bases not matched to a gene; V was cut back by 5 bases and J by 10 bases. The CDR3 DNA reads TGTGCCAGCAGCCCAGAACCCGGGACAGGGGATATCTACGAGCAGTTCTTC. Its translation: CASSPEPGTGDIYEQFF. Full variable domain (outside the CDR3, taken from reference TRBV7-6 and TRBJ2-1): GAGVSQSPRYKVTKRGQDVALRCDPISGHVSLYWYRQALGQGPEFLTYFNYEAQQDKSGLPNDRFSAERPEGSISTLTIQRTEQRDSAMYRCASSPEPGTGDIYEQFFGPGTRLTVL.

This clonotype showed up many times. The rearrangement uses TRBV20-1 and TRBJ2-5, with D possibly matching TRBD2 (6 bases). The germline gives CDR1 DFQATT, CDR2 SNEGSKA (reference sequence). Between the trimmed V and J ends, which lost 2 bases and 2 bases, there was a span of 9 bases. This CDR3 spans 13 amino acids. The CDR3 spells CSARSGLQETQYF. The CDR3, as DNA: TGCAGTGCTAGATCTGGACTACAAGAGACCCAGTACTTC.

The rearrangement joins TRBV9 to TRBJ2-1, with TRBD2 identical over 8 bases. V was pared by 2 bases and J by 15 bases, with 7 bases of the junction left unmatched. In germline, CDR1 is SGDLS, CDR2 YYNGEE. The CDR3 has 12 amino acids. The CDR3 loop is CASSVLSGSMFF. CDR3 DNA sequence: TGTGCCAGCAGCGTTTTGAGCGGGAGTATGTTCTTC.

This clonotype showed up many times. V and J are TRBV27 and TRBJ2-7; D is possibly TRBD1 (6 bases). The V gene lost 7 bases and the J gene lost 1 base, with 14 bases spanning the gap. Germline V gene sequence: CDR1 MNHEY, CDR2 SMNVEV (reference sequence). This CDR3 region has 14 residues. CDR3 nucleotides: TGTGCCAGCACCACGCTTCAGGGGTCCTACGAGCAGTACTTC. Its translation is CASTTLQGSYEQYF.

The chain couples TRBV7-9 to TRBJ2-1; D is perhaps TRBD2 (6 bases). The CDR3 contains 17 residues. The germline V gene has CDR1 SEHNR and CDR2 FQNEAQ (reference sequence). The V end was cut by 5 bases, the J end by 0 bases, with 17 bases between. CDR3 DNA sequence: TGTGCCAGCAGCCCAACAGGCGGAGGGAGCTCCTACAATGAGCAGTTCTTC. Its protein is CASSPTGGGSSYNEQFF.

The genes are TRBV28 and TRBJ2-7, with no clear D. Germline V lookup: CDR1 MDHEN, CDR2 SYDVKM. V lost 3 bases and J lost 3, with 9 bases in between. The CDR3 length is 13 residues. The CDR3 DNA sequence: TGTGCCAGCAGTTTCGCTATCATCTACGAGCAGTACTTC. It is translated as CASSFAIIYEQYF.

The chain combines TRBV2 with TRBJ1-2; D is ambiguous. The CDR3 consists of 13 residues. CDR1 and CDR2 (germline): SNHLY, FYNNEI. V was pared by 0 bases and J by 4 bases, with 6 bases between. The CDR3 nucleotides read TGTGCCAGCAGTGAAGCGCGGGGCTATGGCTACACCTTC. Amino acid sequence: CASSEARGYGYTF.

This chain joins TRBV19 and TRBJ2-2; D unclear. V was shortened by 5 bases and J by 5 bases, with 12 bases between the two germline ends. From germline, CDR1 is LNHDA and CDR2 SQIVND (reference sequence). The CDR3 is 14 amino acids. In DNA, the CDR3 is TGTGCCAGTAGTGTTGTAACCGGGACCGGGGAGCTGTTTTTT. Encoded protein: CASSVVTGTGELFF.

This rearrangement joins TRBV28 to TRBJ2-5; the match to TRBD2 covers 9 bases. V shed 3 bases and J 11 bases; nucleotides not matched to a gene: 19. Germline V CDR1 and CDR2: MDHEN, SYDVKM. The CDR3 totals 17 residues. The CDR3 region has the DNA TGTGCCAGCAGTTTTTTTGGCCTAGCGGGGCCTTACAATGAGCAGTACTTC. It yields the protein CASSFFGLAGPYNEQYF.

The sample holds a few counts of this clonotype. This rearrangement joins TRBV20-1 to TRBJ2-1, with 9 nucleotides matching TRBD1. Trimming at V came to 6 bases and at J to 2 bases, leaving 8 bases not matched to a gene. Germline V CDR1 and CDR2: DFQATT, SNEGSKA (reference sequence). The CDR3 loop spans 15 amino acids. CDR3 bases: TGCAGTGCGAAACCCGGGACAGGGACCTACAATGAGCAGTTCTTC. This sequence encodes CSAKPGTGTYNEQFF.

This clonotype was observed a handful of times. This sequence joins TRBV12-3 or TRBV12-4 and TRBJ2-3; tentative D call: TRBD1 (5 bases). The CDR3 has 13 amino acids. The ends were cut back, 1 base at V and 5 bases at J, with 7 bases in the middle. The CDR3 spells CASSLVQGDTQYF. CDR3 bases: TGTGCCAGCAGTTTAGTTCAGGGAGATACGCAGTATTTT.

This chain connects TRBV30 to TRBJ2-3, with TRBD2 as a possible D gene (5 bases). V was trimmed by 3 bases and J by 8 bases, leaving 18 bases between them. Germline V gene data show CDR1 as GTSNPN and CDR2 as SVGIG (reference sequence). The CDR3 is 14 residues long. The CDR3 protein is CAWSLDVGLSTQYF. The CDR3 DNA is TGTGCCTGGAGCCTGGACGTAGGACTCTCTACGCAGTATTTT.

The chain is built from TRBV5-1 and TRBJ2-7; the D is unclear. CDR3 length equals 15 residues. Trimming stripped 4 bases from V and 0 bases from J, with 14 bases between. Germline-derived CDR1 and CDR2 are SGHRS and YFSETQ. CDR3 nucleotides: TGCGCCAGCAGCCACCCTAGGGATTCCTCCTACGAGCAGTACTTC. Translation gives CASSHPRDSSYEQYF.

The CDR3 reads CASSRLQGGLEADTQYF. In DNA form, the CDR3 reads TGTGCCAGCAGTCGACTCCAGGGGGGGCTAGAGGCAGATACGCAGTATTTT. V is TRBV7-9 and J is TRBJ2-3, with D tentatively TRBD1 or TRBD2 (7 bases each). Germline V gene sequence: CDR1 SEHNR, CDR2 FQNEAQ (reference sequence). The CDR3 runs 17 residues. V lost 6 bases to trimming and J lost 4 bases, with 23 bases between them. The full variable domain, completed using reference TRBV7-9 and TRBJ2-3, is DTGVSQNPRHKITKRGQNVTFRCDPISEHNRLYWYRQTLGQGPEFLTYFQNEAQLEKSRLLSDRFSAERPKGSFSTLEIQRTEQGDSAMYLCASSRLQGGLEADTQYFGPGTRLTVL.

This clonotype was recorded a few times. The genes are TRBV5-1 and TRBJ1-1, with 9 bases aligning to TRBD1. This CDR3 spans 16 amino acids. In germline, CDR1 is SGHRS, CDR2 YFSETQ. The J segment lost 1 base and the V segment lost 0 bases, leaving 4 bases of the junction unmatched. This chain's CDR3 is CASSLGSTGGNTEAFF. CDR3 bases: TGCGCCAGCAGCTTGGGATCGACAGGGGGGAACACTGAAGCTTTCTTT.

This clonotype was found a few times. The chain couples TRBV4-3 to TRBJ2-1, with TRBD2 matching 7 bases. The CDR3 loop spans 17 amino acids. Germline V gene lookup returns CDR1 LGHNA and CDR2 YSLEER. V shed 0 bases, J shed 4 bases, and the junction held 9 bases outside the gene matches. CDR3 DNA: TGCGCCAGCAGCCAAGAGCCCGCCGGGACTACTTACAATGAGCAGTTCTTC. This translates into CASSQEPAGTTYNEQFF.

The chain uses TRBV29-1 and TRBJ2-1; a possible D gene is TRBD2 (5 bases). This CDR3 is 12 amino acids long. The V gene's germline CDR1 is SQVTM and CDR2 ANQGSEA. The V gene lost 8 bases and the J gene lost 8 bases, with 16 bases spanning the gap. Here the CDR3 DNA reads TGCAGCTCCGGCTGGGAGCCCGATGAGCAGTTCTTC. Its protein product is CSSGWEPDEQFF.